Presented here are 17 T cell receptor beta chains from one specimen sequenced in a study of blood T cell repertoires in COVID-19. Sequencing used immunoSEQ multiplex PCR; TCRdb keeps in-frame clones, though not all of them. This repertoire shows about 53,000 clones, around 80% found once; its top ten account for 11% to 15%. The sample was peripheral blood. These receptors all stem from a human donor in a cohort sampled during active COVID-19.

V gene TRBV9 combines with J gene TRBJ2-3; 8 nucleotides match TRBD2. Germline values: CDR1 SGDLS, CDR2 YYNGEE. The junction had 1 base not matched to a gene; V was cut back by 0 bases and J by 4 bases. The CDR3 loop spans 14 amino acids. Here the CDR3 reads CASSVGGLADTQYF. The CDR3 nucleotides read TGTGCCAGCAGCGTAGGGGGACTAGCAGATACGCAGTATTTT.

The chain recombines TRBV7-8 with TRBJ1-2; no clear D gene. V gave up 5 bases and J gave up 5 bases, with 15 bases separating them. The CDR3 is 14 amino acids. Germline CDR1 is SGHVS and CDR2 is FQNEAQ. CDR3 nucleotide sequence: TGTGCCAGCAGCGGAGGCGGCAGATCGTATGGCTACACCTTC. Protein: CASSGGGRSYGYTF.

The J gene is TRBJ2-4, the V gene TRBV19, with D perhaps matching TRBD1 (6 bases). Germline CDR1 and CDR2: LNHDA and SQIVND (reference sequence). V was clipped by 5 bases and J by 1 base, with 12 bases between them. This CDR3 has 15 residues. CDR3 residues: CASSGGARAKNIQYF. For the CDR3, the DNA is TGTGCCAGTAGTGGGGGCGCAAGGGCCAAAAACATTCAGTACTTC.

The chain employs TRBV4-2 and TRBJ1-4; weak D call: TRBD1 (6 bases). The CDR3 spans 21 residues. Trimming stripped 1 base from V and 0 bases from J, with 24 bases between. Germline V gene data show CDR1 as LGHNA and CDR2 as YNFKEQ. The DNA for the CDR3 is TGTGCCAGCAGCCAAGGGGATTGGGGGCGTCAAGTGACTGCAACTAATGAAAAACTGTTTTTT. As protein: CASSQGDWGRQVTATNEKLFF.

This clone was observed a few times. V is TRBV5-5 and J is TRBJ2-3, with D tentatively TRBD2 (5 bases). The V gene's germline CDR1 is SGHKS and CDR2 YYEKEE (reference sequence). V was cut by 4 bases and J by 4 bases, with 13 bases left in between. There are 14 residues in the CDR3. This chain's CDR3 is CASSSGGEADTQYF. In DNA form, the CDR3 reads TGTGCCAGCAGCAGCGGCGGAGAGGCAGATACGCAGTATTTT.

V is TRBV18 and J is TRBJ1-6; TRBD1 matches 10 bases. The germline V gene encodes CDR1 KGHSH and CDR2 LQKENI. This CDR3 region has 18 residues. J lost 0 bases, V lost 2 bases, and 4 bases had no gene match. The DNA for the CDR3 is TGTGCCAGCTCACCATTGGGACAGGGGAACTCCTATAATTCACCCCTCCACTTT. Its translation: CASSPLGQGNSYNSPLHF. The full variable domain, rest sourced from reference TRBV18 and TRBJ1-6, is NAGVMQNPRHLVRRRGQEARLRCSPMKGHSHVYWYRQLPEEGLKFMVYLQKENIIDESGMPKERFSAEFPKEGPSILRIQQVVRGDSAAYFCASSPLGQGNSYNSPLHFGNGTRLTVT.

The rearrangement links TRBV7-3 to TRBJ1-3; D unresolved. Germline values: CDR1 SGHTA, CDR2 FQGTGA. CDR3 length: 14 amino acids. V dropped 11 bases and J dropped 8 bases, with 22 bases sitting between them. CDR3 DNA: TGTGCCCCCGGGCTGAGGGAGGCCGCGGACACCATATATTTT. Protein: CAPGLREAADTIYF.

The CDR3 protein is CASQPDWSGDTDTQYF. CDR3 sequence (DNA): TGTGCCAGCCAGCCCGATTGGAGCGGGGACACAGATACGCAGTATTTT. The rearrangement uses TRBV5-6 and TRBJ2-3; 7 positions match TRBD2. The CDR3 length is 16 residues. Trimming removed 7 bases from V and 2 bases from J; junction bases left unmatched: 13. Germline V gene data show CDR1 as SGHDT and CDR2 as YYEEEE.

The chain is built from TRBV6-1 and TRBJ1-2, with 11 bases identical to TRBD1. CDR1 is MNHNS, CDR2 SASEGT, per germline. The CDR3 extends over 15 amino acids. Trimming at V came to 1 base and at J to 7 bases, leaving 5 bases not matched to a gene. CDR3 coding DNA: TGTGCCAGCAGTGAAGAGGGACAGGGGGTCGCTGGCTACACCTTC. Amino acids: CASSEEGQGVAGYTF.

V gene TRBV5-1 combines with J gene TRBJ2-1, with D possibly being TRBD2 (5 bases). V was cut by 1 base and J by 5 bases, with 7 bases left in between. This CDR3 spans 13 amino acids. Germline CDR1 reads SGHRS; CDR2 reads YFSETQ. The CDR3 DNA reads TGCGCCAGCAGCTTGACGGGGAACAATGAGCAGTTCTTC. Translated, it gives CASSLTGNNEQFF.

The genes are TRBV19 and TRBJ1-1; D unresolved. V lost 3 bases, J lost 3 bases, and 8 bases lay in between. CDR1 LNHDA and CDR2 SQIVND come from the germline V gene (reference sequence). CDR3 length: 13 residues. CDR3 in amino acids: CASSIYRDTEAFF. The DNA of the CDR3 is TGTGCCAGTAGTATTTATCGGGACACTGAAGCTTTCTTT.

This clone was seen only once. V is TRBV5-1 and J is TRBJ2-3, with 12 bases aligning to TRBD1. The germline V gene has CDR1 SGHRS and CDR2 YFSETQ. V was clipped by 2 bases and J by 7 bases; unmatched bases: 5. This CDR3 is built from 15 residues. This CDR3 is CASSLGTGGRNTQYF. For the CDR3, the DNA is TGCGCCAGCAGCTTAGGGACAGGGGGCAGAAATACGCAGTATTTT.

There are a few counts of this clone. The chain combines TRBV7-9 with TRBJ2-2; 12 nucleotides agree with TRBD2. Per the germline V gene, CDR1 is SEHNR and CDR2 is FQNEAQ (reference sequence). Unmatched junction bases numbered 6, after V lost 5 bases and J lost 5 bases. The CDR3 runs 16 residues. CDR3 loop: CASSRTSGVRTGELFF. The CDR3 DNA follows: TGTGCCAGCAGCCGGACTAGCGGGGTTCGTACCGGGGAGCTGTTTTTT.

The CDR3 protein is CASSFAGPGETQYF. The CDR3 DNA reads as TGCGCCAGCAGCTTCGCGGGGCCGGGGGAGACCCAGTACTTC. The J gene is TRBJ2-5, the V gene TRBV5-1; tentative D call: TRBD2 (6 bases). The CDR3 runs 14 residues. V lost 2 bases, J lost 5 bases, and 13 bases lay in between. Germline V gene sequence: CDR1 SGHRS, CDR2 YFSETQ.

This clone was counted between two and nine times. The chain couples TRBV28 to TRBJ1-4; 7 bases are a match to TRBD1. The CDR3 covers 15 residues. Germline values: CDR1 MDHEN, CDR2 SYDVKM. With 7 bases clipped from V and 6 bases from J, the junction kept 11 bases outside the gene matches. The CDR3 loop reads CASTPPGDRYEKLFF. The CDR3 DNA sequence: TGTGCCAGCACCCCACCGGGGGACAGATATGAAAAACTGTTTTTT.

The chain couples TRBV24-1 to TRBJ2-1, with TRBD1 as a possible D gene (6 bases). Germline-derived CDR1 and CDR2 are KGHDR and SFDVKD. V lost 3 bases and J 3 bases, leaving 14 bases between the germline ends. There are 16 residues in the CDR3. The CDR3 spells CATSDPTGNYYNEQFF. In DNA, the CDR3 is TGTGCCACCAGTGATCCGACAGGAAATTACTACAATGAGCAGTTCTTC.

The V call is TRBV11-2, the J call TRBJ2-5; a possible D gene is TRBD2 (6 bases). CDR3 length: 13 residues. V lost 5 bases, J lost 4 bases, and 11 bases lay in between. Germline V gene lookup returns CDR1 SGHAT and CDR2 FQNNGV. In nucleotides, the CDR3 is TGTGCCAGCAGCCGGGACTTCGGAGAGACCCAGTACTTC. This translates into CASSRDFGETQYF.